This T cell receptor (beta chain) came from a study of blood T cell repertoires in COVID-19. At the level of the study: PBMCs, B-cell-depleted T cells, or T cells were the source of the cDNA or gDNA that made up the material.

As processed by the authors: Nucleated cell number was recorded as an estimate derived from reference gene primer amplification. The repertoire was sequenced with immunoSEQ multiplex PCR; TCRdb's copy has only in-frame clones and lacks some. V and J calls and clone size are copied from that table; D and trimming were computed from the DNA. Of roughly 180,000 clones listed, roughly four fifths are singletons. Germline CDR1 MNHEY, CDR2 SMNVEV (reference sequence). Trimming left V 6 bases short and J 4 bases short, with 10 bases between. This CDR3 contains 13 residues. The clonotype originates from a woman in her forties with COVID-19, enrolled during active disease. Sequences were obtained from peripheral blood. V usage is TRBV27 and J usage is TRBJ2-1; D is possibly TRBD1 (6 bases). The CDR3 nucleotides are TGTGCCAGCAGCCCGGACAGTTACAATGAGCAGTTCTTC. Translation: CASSPDSYNEQFF.